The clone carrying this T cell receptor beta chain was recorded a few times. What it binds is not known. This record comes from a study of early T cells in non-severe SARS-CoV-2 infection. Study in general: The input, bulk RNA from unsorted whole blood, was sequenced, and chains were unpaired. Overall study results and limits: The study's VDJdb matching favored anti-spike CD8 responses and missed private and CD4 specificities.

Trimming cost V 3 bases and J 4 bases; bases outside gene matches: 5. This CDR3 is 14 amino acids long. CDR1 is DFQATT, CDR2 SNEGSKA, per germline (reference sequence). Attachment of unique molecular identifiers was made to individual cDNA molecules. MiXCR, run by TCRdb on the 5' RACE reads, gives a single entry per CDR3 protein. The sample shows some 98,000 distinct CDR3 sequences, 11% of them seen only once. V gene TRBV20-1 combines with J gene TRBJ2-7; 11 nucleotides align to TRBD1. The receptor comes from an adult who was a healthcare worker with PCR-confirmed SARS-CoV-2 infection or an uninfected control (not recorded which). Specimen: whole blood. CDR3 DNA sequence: TGCAGTGCTAGGTTCGGACAGGGGGCTTACGAGCAGTACTTC. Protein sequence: CSARFGQGAYEQYF.